A selection of T cell receptor beta chains follows, all from one sample in a study of OX40 agonist ivuxolimab in advanced cancers. Generated by immunoSEQ multiplex PCR, the TCRdb table keeps only in-frame clones and is missing some. Of about 62,000 clones listed, approximately 91% are singletons. The sample in question was CD4+ or CD8+ T cells sorted from blood, obtained in a trial of the OX40 agonist ivuxolimab. These receptors were obtained from an adult with an advanced solid tumor such as melanoma, head and neck, liver or kidney cancer. Each CDR3 is given with its conserved first and last residue. D genes are given only for firm matches. Clone sizes are given selectively: once, few, many, or a class where the clone is expanded.

TRBV10-3	few	TRBJ1-1	TRBD1	TGTGCCATCAGTGACGACCAGGGGGCGAAGGCTTTCTTT	CAISDDQGAKAFF
TRBV6-5	few	TRBJ2-7	TRBD1	TGTGCCAGAATGGACAGGGTAGACTACGAGCAGTACTTC	CARMDRVDYEQYF
TRBV6-5	.	TRBJ1-1	TRBD1	TGTGCCAGCAGTTACCCCGACAGGGGAATTGAAGCTTTCTTT	CASSYPDRGIEAFF
TRBV10-2	.	TRBJ1-3	.	TGCGCCAGCAGTGAGTCGCCGGGAAACACCATATATTTT	CASSESPGNTIYF
TRBV20-1	.	TRBJ2-3	.	TGCAGTGCTGGGAAGACAGATACGCAGTATTTT	CSAGKTDTQYF
TRBV19	.	TRBJ2-2	TRBD1	TGTGCCAGTAGTGGGGACAGGGGCGGGGAGCTGTTTTTT	CASSGDRGGELFF
TRBV7-2	.	TRBJ1-3	.	TGTGCCAGCAGCTTTTCTGGGGGAGCTGGAAACACCATATATTTT	CASSFSGGAGNTIYF
TRBV10-3	.	TRBJ2-1	.	TGTGCCATCAGTGAGTTCCAGGGGCAATCTCAGTTCTTC	CAISEFQGQSQFF
TRBV19	.	TRBJ1-5	.	TGTGCCAGTAGTATAGATTTGGGTCGGCGCAATCAGCCCCAGCATTTT	CASSIDLGRRNQPQHF
TRBV6-6	.	TRBJ2-1	.	TGTGCCAGCAGATCTGGGAATGAGCAGTTCTTC	CASRSGNEQFF
TRBV6-1	once	TRBJ2-2	.	TGTGCCACTCAGGGGGGGGACACCGGGGAGCTGTTTTTT	CATQGGDTGELFF
TRBV6-5	.	TRBJ2-2	.	TGTGCCAGCAGTTACTCTTGGGACTGGAACACCGGGGAGCTGTTTTTT	CASSYSWDWNTGELFF
TRBV4-2	few	TRBJ1-6	.	TGTGCCAGCAGCCAAGAGACGCTTAATAATTCACCCCTCCACTTT	CASSQETLNNSPLHF
TRBV6-6	.	TRBJ2-3	.	TGTGCCAGCAGTTACCAATACTCAGATACGCAGTATTTT	CASSYQYSDTQYF
TRBV5-1	.	TRBJ2-1	.	TGCGCCACTGGAGGGGGAGGCGTGAACGGTGAGCAGTTCTTC	CATGGGGVNGEQFF
TRBV5-8	.	TRBJ1-1	TRBD1	TGTGCCAGCAGTCGAGGGACAGGGTACACTGAAGCTTTCTTT	CASSRGTGYTEAFF
TRBV5-1	.	TRBJ2-1	TRBD2	TGCGCCAGCAGCTTGGATAGCGGGAGGGCCGTCGATGAGCAGTTCTTC	CASSLDSGRAVDEQFF
TRBV18	few	TRBJ1-3	TRBD1	TGTGCCAGCTCACCGAGGACAGGGGTATATTCTGGAAACACCATATATTTT	CASSPRTGVYSGNTIYF
TRBV18	once	TRBJ2-7	.	TGTGCCAGCTCACCAAATGTTAAAGAGCAGTACTTC	CASSPNVKEQYF
TRBV2	.	TRBJ2-3	.	TGTGCCACCCAGGAGGGGGCGGGACGCACAGATACGCAGTATTTT	CATQEGAGRTDTQYF
TRBV21-1	.	TRBJ1-5	.	TGTGCCAGCAGCAAAGCCCCAACAGGGGGCAGGCCCCAGCATTTT	CASSKAPTGGRPQHF
TRBV28	.	TRBJ2-7	.	TGTGCCAGCACTCCGGCTCGTCACGAGCAGTACTTC	CASTPARHEQYF
TRBV7-2	.	TRBJ2-1	.	TGTGCCAGCAGCTTACTGCTCACGATAGGGAACTACAATGAGCAGTTCTTC	CASSLLLTIGNYNEQFF
TRBV9	.	TRBJ2-4	TRBD2	TGTGCCAGCAGCGTGGGGACGACTAGCTCTAATCAAGGCAGAGCCAAAAACATTCAGTACTTC	CASSVGTTSSNQGRAKNIQYF
TRBV29-1	.	TRBJ2-5	.	TGCAGCGTTGTACTGGGACGAGAAGAGACCCAGTACTTC	CSVVLGREETQYF
TRBV5-1	.	TRBJ2-7	.	TGCGCCAGCAGCTTGAGTGGGAGAATCTACGAGCAGTACTTC	CASSLSGRIYEQYF
TRBV27	.	TRBJ1-3	.	TGTGCCAGCAGTTTGGCTCCAGGTTACTCTGGAAACACCATATATTTT	CASSLAPGYSGNTIYF
TRBV5-1	.	TRBJ2-1	.	TGCGCCAGCAGCTTGGCCGGTGCGCTAGTACATGAGCAGTTCTTC	CASSLAGALVHEQFF
TRBV5-1	.	TRBJ2-7	.	TGCGCCAGCAGCTTGGGACAGATCTATTCCTACAAGCAGTACTTC	CASSLGQIYSYKQYF
TRBV7-2	.	TRBJ2-7	.	TGTGCCAGCAGCTTAGACGGGAGTAACGCCTACGAGCAGTACTTC	CASSLDGSNAYEQYF
TRBV11-1	.	TRBJ2-2	TRBD1	TGTGCCAGCAGCTCAGGACAGGGGGGGACCGGGGAGCTGTTTTTT	CASSSGQGGTGELFF
TRBV10-3	.	TRBJ2-2	TRBD1	TGTGCCATCAGTGAGAATGGAGACAGGGTGGCCGGGGAGCTGTTTTTT	CAISENGDRVAGELFF
TRBV18	.	TRBJ2-1	.	TGTGCCAGCTCACCACCTCCGGGCAGGCAGCCCTACAATGAGCAGTTCTTC	CASSPPPGRQPYNEQFF
TRBV15	once	TRBJ1-4	TRBD1	TGTGCCACCAGCAAACAGGGGGCGTTTAAACTGTTTTTT	CATSKQGAFKLFF
TRBV6-5	.	TRBJ2-7	.	TGTGCCAGCAGGAGAAGTACTGTCGAGCAGTACTTC	CASRRSTVEQYF
TRBV9	.	TRBJ2-1	TRBD2	TGTGCCAGCAGCTTAGGACTAGCGGGAGTTAATGAGCAGTTCTTC	CASSLGLAGVNEQFF
TRBV6-1	.	TRBJ2-2	TRBD2	TGTGCCAGCAGTGAAGAGGGTAGCGGGAGGGCCATAACCGGGGAGCTGTTTTTT	CASSEEGSGRAITGELFF
TRBV19	.	TRBJ1-2	TRBD1	TGTGCCAGTAGTACCAATACCGGGACAGGGGGCTACACCTTC	CASSTNTGTGGYTF
TRBV28	.	TRBJ1-4	TRBD1	TGTGCCAGCAGTTCCCGGACAGGGAAGGGAGGGGAACTGTTTTTT	CASSSRTGKGGELFF
TRBV2	few	TRBJ2-7	TRBD1	TGTGCCAGCAGGAAGACTGGGACAGCCTACGAGCAGTACTTC	CASRKTGTAYEQYF
TRBV27	.	TRBJ2-2	TRBD2	TGTGCCAGCAGTTTATCCCTAGCGGCTAACACCGGGGAGCTGTTTTTT	CASSLSLAANTGELFF
TRBV6-1	.	TRBJ1-1	.	TGTGCCAGCAGTGAAGCGTCCCTGGAGGGCTTCCTTAACACTGAAGCTTTCTTT	CASSEASLEGFLNTEAFF
TRBV7-8	.	TRBJ2-7	TRBD1	TGTGCCAGCAGCTTAACAGGGGGAATCTACGAGCAGTACTTC	CASSLTGGIYEQYF
TRBV5-6	.	TRBJ2-1	.	TGTGCCAGCAGCTTGGACTCTCGGGGTGAGCAGTTCTTC	CASSLDSRGEQFF
TRBV28	.	TRBJ2-5	TRBD1	TGTGCCAGCTACATGCGAGGGGGCGCAGAGACCCAGTACTTC	CASYMRGGAETQYF
TRBV27	.	TRBJ2-1	TRBD2	TGTGCCAGCAGTCCCCGGGGCGTTGGCGGGAGTAGAAATGAGCAGTTCTTC	CASSPRGVGGSRNEQFF
TRBV5-6	.	TRBJ1-2	TRBD1	TGTGCCAGCAGCTTGGGCAGGGGGGGCTATGGCTACACCTTC	CASSLGRGGYGYTF
TRBV5-1	once	TRBJ2-1	.	TGCGCCAGCTCTCGGGAACTCCCAACCTCCTACAATGAGCAGTTCTTC	CASSRELPTSYNEQFF
TRBV7-2	.	TRBJ2-3	.	TGTGCCAGCAGCTTACGGCGATCCGATACGCAGTATTTT	CASSLRRSDTQYF